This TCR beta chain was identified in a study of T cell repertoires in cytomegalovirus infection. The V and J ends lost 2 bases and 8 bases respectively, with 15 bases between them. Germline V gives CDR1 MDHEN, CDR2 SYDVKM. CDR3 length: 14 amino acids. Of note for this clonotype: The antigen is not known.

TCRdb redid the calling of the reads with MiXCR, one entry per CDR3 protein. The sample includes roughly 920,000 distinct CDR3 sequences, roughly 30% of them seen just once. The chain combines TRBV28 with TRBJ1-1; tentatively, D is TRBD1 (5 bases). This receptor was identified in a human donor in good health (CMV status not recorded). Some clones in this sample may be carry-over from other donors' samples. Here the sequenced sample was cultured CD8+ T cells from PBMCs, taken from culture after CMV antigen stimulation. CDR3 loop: CASSLGRGLREAFF. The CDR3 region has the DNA TGTGCCAGCAGTTTAGGAAGGGGATTGCGGGAAGCTTTCTTT.